This T cell receptor beta chain was obtained from a study of blood T cell repertoires in COVID-19. Study at large: Specimens from acute and convalescent COVID-19 originated in the United States, Italy and Spain. T cells, B-cell-depleted T cells, or PBMCs supplied cDNA or gDNA.

Authors' processing steps: Scientists estimated how many nucleated cells there were by amplifying reference gene primers. The assay was immunoSEQ multiplex PCR, and TCRdb's table has in-frame clones only and misses some. V and J calls and clone size come straight from that table; D and trimming were deduced from the DNA. The sample carries about 310,000 clones, approximately 91% recorded once. This CDR3 comprises 13 residues. The V gene lost 4 bases and the J gene lost 3 bases, with 10 bases spanning the gap. Per germline, CDR1 SGHTA and CDR2 FQGNSA. The age range of participants was 18 to 89 years, with residence in about 25 US areas.

This sequence originates from a middle-aged woman who had recovered from COVID-19. Sequencing was done on a sample of PBMCs or T cells enriched from blood (not recorded which). The gene calls are TRBV7-2 and TRBJ2-7; D perhaps matches TRBD2 (6 bases). Here the CDR3 reads CASSWDFNYEQYF. The CDR3, as DNA: TGTGCCAGCAGCTGGGACTTCAACTACGAGCAGTACTTC.